These T cell receptor beta chains were read from a single sample in a study of blood T cell repertoires in COVID-19. Libraries were prepared by immunoSEQ multiplex PCR; TCRdb keeps only in-frame clonotypes and omits some of them. This sample has about 170,000 clones; roughly nine tenths occur once, and the top ten carry 5.5% to 8.5%. The sequenced sample consisted of peripheral blood. The receptors were gathered from a woman of 80 years or more in a cohort sampled during active or convalescent COVID-19. The CDR3 runs from the conserved cysteine through the conserved F or W. The D gene is left open where the match is weak. Size tells how often a clone was seen (once, few, many) or the class of an expanded clone, and some rows leave it out.

size: .
length: 16
D: TRBD1
J: TRBJ2-1
V: TRBV3-1/TRBV3-2
DNA: TGTGCCAGCAGCCGCGCCGGGACAGGGCCCCACAATGAGCAGTTCTTC
CDR3: CASSRAGTGPHNEQFF

size: .
length: 17
D: .
J: TRBJ1-6
V: TRBV11-2
DNA: TGTGCCAGCAGCTTAGAGACCGGGAGACAGAGGTATTCACCCCTCCACTTT
CDR3: CASSLETGRQRYSPLHF

size: .
length: 14
D: .
J: TRBJ2-2
V: TRBV15
DNA: TGTGCCACCGGCCAGGACAGTTACACCGGGGAGCTGTTTTTT
CDR3: CATGQDSYTGELFF

size: .
length: 15
D: .
J: TRBJ2-7
V: TRBV11-3
DNA: TGTGCCAGCAGCTTAGATCAGGGTTATCCCTACGAGCAGTACTTC
CDR3: CASSLDQGYPYEQYF

size: once
length: 13
D: TRBD1
J: TRBJ1-2
V: TRBV18
DNA: TGTGCCAGCTCACTTCAGACAGGGGGCGACGACACCTTC
CDR3: CASSLQTGGDDTF

size: .
length: 14
D: .
J: TRBJ2-7
V: TRBV6-6
DNA: TGTGCCAGCACCCTTAACTTCCAGGGCTACGAGCAGTACTTC
CDR3: CASTLNFQGYEQYF

size: .
length: 14
D: .
J: TRBJ2-1
V: TRBV18
DNA: TGTGCCAGCTCACCTGGGGCAGGTTTTAATGAGCAGTTCTTC
CDR3: CASSPGAGFNEQFF

size: once
length: 16
D: .
J: TRBJ1-4
V: TRBV27
DNA: TGTGCCAGCAGTACCGGTACAGGGATGGCTAATGAAAAACTGTTTTTT
CDR3: CASSTGTGMANEKLFF

size: .
length: 16
D: TRBD1
J: TRBJ1-3
V: TRBV19
DNA: TGTGCCAGTAGCCCGGGACAGGGCCTCTCTGGAAACACCATATATTTT
CDR3: CASSPGQGLSGNTIYF

size: .
length: 15
D: TRBD1
J: TRBJ1-6
V: TRBV5-1
DNA: TGCGCCAGCAGACCCCCCGGGACAGTTAATTCACCCCTCCACTTT
CDR3: CASRPPGTVNSPLHF

size: .
length: 16
D: TRBD1
J: TRBJ2-2
V: TRBV5-1
DNA: TGCGCCAGCAGCAACCGGGACAGGGGGTTTGCCGGGGAGCTGTTTTTT
CDR3: CASSNRDRGFAGELFF

size: .
length: 13
D: TRBD1
J: TRBJ1-1
V: TRBV9
DNA: TGTGCCAGCAGCCCGGGGACAGAACTCAAAGCTTTCTTT
CDR3: CASSPGTELKAFF